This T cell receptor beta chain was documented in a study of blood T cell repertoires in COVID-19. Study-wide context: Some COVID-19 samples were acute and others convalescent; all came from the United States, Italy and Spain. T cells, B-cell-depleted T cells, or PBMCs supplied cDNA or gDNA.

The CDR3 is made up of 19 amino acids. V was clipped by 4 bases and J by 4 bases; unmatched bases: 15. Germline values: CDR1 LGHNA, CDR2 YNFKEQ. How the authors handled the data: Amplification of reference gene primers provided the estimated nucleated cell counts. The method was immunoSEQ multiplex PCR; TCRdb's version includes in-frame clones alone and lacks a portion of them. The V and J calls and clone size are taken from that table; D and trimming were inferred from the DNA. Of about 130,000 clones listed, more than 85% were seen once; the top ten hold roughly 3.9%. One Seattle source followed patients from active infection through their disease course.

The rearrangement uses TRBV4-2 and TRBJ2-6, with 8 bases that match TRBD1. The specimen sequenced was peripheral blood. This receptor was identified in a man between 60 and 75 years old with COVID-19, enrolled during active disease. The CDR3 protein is CASSPKLGQGMSGANVLTF. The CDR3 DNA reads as TGTGCCAGCAGCCCAAAGCTCGGACAGGGTATGAGCGGGGCCAACGTCCTGACTTTC.